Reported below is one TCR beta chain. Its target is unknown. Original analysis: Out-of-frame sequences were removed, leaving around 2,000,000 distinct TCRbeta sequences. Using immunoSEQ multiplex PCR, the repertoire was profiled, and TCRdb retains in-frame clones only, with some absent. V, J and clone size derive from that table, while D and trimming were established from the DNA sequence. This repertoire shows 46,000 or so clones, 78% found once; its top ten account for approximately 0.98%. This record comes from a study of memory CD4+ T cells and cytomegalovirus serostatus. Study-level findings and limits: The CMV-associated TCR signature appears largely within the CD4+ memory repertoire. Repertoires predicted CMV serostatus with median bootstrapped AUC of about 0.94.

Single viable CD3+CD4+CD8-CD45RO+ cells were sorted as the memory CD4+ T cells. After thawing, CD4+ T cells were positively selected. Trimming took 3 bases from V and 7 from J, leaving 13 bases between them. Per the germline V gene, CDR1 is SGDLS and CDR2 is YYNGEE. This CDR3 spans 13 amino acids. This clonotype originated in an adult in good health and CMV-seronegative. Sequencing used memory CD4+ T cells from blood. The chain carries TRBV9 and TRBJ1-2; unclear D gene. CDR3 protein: CASSAPARGGYTF. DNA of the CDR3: TGTGCCAGCAGCGCCCCCGCCCGGGGTGGCTACACCTTC.